One and the same sample provided the 7 T cell receptor beta chains below, sequenced in a study of blood T cell repertoires in COVID-19. Repertoires were generated with immunoSEQ multiplex PCR, while TCRdb's copy carries only in-frame clones and drops some. The sample includes around 200,000 clones, around 83% of them seen just once. Sequenced input: peripheral blood. The receptors derive from a middle-aged man with active or convalescent COVID-19.

The genes are TRBV3-1 (or the pseudogene TRBV3-2) and TRBJ1-2; the D is unclear. With 0 bases removed from V and 8 bases from J, the gap between germline ends came to 7 bases. Germline CDR1 and CDR2: LGHDT and YNNKEL (reference sequence). This CDR3 comprises 12 residues. CDR3 amino acids: CASSQEMLGYTF. The DNA for the CDR3 is TGTGCCAGCAGCCAAGAAATGTTAGGCTACACCTTC.

This clone was seen a single time. This chain uses TRBV19 with TRBJ1-4; 8 nucleotides line up with TRBD1. Germline V CDR1 and CDR2: LNHDA, SQIVND (reference sequence). The CDR3 has 14 residues. Trimming cost V 9 bases and J 1 base; bases outside gene matches: 4. CDR3 loop: CASRDRRTNEKLFF. CDR3 in DNA: TGTGCCAGCCGGGACAGGAGAACTAATGAAAAACTGTTTTTT.

The chain links TRBV2 to TRBJ2-7; maybe TRBD2 (6 bases). The germline V and J ends were trimmed by 7 bases and 4 bases, with 14 bases remaining between them. This CDR3 has 13 residues. CDR1 and CDR2 (germline): SNHLY, FYNNEI. The CDR3 protein is CASTRESGYEQYF. CDR3 DNA: TGTGCCAGCACACGGGAGAGTGGTTACGAGCAGTACTTC. Complete variable domain (other parts from reference TRBV2 and TRBJ2-7): EPEVTQTPSHQVTQMGQEVILRCVPISNHLYFYWYRQILGQKVEFLVSFYNNEISEKSEIFDDQFSVERPDGSNFTLKIRSTKLEDSAMYFCASTRESGYEQYFGPGTRLTVT.

The rearrangement links TRBV27 to TRBJ1-4, with D tentatively TRBD1 (5 bases). This CDR3 has 15 residues. Germline-derived CDR1 and CDR2 are MNHEY and SMNVEV (reference sequence). The ends were cut back, 0 bases at V and 8 bases at J, with 13 bases in the middle. CDR3 amino acids: CASSLSRGAREKLFF. CDR3 sequence (DNA): TGTGCCAGCAGTTTATCGCGCGGGGCCCGGGAAAAACTGTTTTTT.

The V call is TRBV30, the J call TRBJ1-2; unclear D gene. The CDR3 length is 13 residues. V was shortened by 0 bases and J by 2 bases, with 7 bases between the two germline ends. Looked up from germline, CDR1 is GTSNPN and CDR2 is SVGIG (reference sequence). The chain's CDR3 is CAWSVGLNYGYTF. The DNA of the CDR3 is TGTGCCTGGAGTGTTGGGCTGAACTATGGCTACACCTTC.

The J gene is TRBJ2-1, the V gene TRBV5-1, with unresolved D. Germline V CDR1 and CDR2: SGHRS, YFSETQ. The CDR3 totals 12 residues. The V end lost 5 bases, the J end lost 5 bases, and 8 bases lay between the germline ends. This chain's CDR3 is CASSLLDNEQFF. The DNA of the CDR3 is TGCGCCAGCAGTCTCCTAGACAATGAGCAGTTCTTC.

This chain uses TRBV19 with TRBJ1-2; 11 positions match TRBD1. V lost 7 bases, J lost 4 bases, and 14 bases stayed unmatched. Germline values: CDR1 LNHDA, CDR2 SQIVND (reference sequence). This CDR3 comprises 17 residues. CDR3 amino acids: CASTKLGQGGSVYGYTF. In DNA form, the CDR3 reads TGTGCCAGTACCAAACTGGGACAGGGGGGCTCCGTCTATGGCTACACCTTC.